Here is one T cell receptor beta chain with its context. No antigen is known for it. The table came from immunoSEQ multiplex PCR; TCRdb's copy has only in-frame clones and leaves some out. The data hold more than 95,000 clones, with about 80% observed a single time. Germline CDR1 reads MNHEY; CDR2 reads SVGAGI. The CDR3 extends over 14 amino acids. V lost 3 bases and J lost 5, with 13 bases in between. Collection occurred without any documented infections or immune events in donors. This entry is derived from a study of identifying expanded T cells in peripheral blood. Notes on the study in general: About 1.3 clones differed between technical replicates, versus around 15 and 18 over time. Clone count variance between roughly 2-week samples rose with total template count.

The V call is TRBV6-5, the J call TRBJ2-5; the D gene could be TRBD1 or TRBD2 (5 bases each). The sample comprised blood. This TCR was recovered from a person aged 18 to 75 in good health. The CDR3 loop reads CASSYNPGPETQYF. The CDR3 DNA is TGTGCCAGCAGTTATAACCCGGGACCCGAGACCCAGTACTTC.